Only one count was recorded for the clone carrying this TCR beta chain. Assay: immunoSEQ multiplex PCR; the TCRdb copy retains only in-frame clones and omits some. The data hold roughly 160,000 clones, with approximately 88% observed a single time. The sample is drawn from a study of blood T cell repertoires in COVID-19. The wider study: Acute and convalescent COVID-19 samples came from the United States, Italy and Spain.

From germline, CDR1 is SGHAT and CDR2 FQNNGV. There are 19 residues in the CDR3. The V gene end was trimmed by 5 bases and the J gene end by 0 bases; junction bases not matched to a gene: 8. Cohorts were based on clinical histories the participants reported. Symptom resolution, clearance, or two negative PCRs marked the recovered donors of Cohort 3. The chain carries TRBV11-2 and TRBJ2-1; 15 bases agree with TRBD2. The sequenced sample consisted of PBMCs or T cells enriched from blood (not recorded which). The receptor's source is a woman aged 55-70 years who had recovered from COVID-19. The CDR3 DNA reads TGTGCCAGCAGCATCGGACTAGCGGGAGGGTTCAGCTCCTACAATGAGCAGTTCTTC. Amino acids: CASSIGLAGGFSSYNEQFF. The whole variable domain, remainder taken from reference TRBV11-2 and TRBJ2-1, is EAGVAQSPRYKIIEKRQSVAFWCNPISGHATLYWYQQILGQGPKLLIQFQNNGVVDDSQLPKDRFSAERLKGVDSTLKIQPAKLEDSAVYLCASSIGLAGGFSSYNEQFFGPGTRLTVL.